These T cell receptor beta chains were read from a single sample in a study of Tregs in tolerant kidney transplant recipients. The protocol was immunoSEQ multiplex PCR, while the TCRdb copy is restricted to in-frame clones and leaves out a portion. Of tens of thousands of clones detected, roughly 84% appear once; the ten largest clones hold about 4.5%. The sequencing sample was made of CD4+ T cells from blood. The receptors here all came from a human donor in good health. Both conserved end residues are part of each CDR3. The order of the fields is CDR3 protein, J gene, V gene.

cdr3_aa: CASSLVFVSYNEQFF; j_call: TRBJ2-1; v_call: TRBV23-1
cdr3_aa: CASSRPGGTGELFF; j_call: TRBJ2-2; v_call: TRBV6-5
cdr3_aa: CASSPGEASGGQETQYF; j_call: TRBJ2-5; v_call: TRBV5-1
cdr3_aa: CASSWGLGDNEQFF; j_call: TRBJ2-1; v_call: TRBV19
cdr3_aa: CAWSVGNTIYF; j_call: TRBJ1-3; v_call: TRBV30
cdr3_aa: CASSRTWRDEQFF; j_call: TRBJ2-1; v_call: TRBV6-4
cdr3_aa: CASSLQAGQDTGELFF; j_call: TRBJ2-2; v_call: TRBV27
cdr3_aa: CASSLYARGEETQYF; j_call: TRBJ2-5; v_call: TRBV7-2
cdr3_aa: CAISEGQFNSPLHF; j_call: TRBJ1-6; v_call: TRBV10-3
cdr3_aa: CATSTDRNTEAFF; j_call: TRBJ1-1; v_call: TRBV15
cdr3_aa: CASSPREGDGYTF; j_call: TRBJ1-2; v_call: TRBV18
cdr3_aa: CASAPPGRTGELFF; j_call: TRBJ2-2; v_call: TRBV18
cdr3_aa: CASSLALGLPSGNTIYF; j_call: TRBJ1-3; v_call: TRBV7-2
cdr3_aa: CASSLGTGNEQFF; j_call: TRBJ2-1; v_call: TRBV7-3
cdr3_aa: CSVADPDSPLHF; j_call: TRBJ1-6; v_call: TRBV29-1
cdr3_aa: CASSHNDGSSGNTIYF; j_call: TRBJ1-3; v_call: TRBV4-1
cdr3_aa: CASSDSRGGSPRELFF; j_call: TRBJ2-2; v_call: TRBV6-4
cdr3_aa: CASSWRGQPNTEAFF; j_call: TRBJ1-1; v_call: TRBV5-6